These T cell receptor beta chains were read from a single sample in a study of T-cell memory formation after mild COVID-19. Using its own MiXCR run on the 5' RACE reads, TCRdb lists one record per CDR3 protein. The sample contains 450,000 to 650,000 distinct CDR3 sequences, roughly 22% of which appear only once. The sample taken for sequencing was PBMCs or a T cell subset sorted from them (not recorded which). All receptors come from an adult woman who had mild COVID-19 (a few samples of this study predate the infection). Cell type and time point are not known. CDR3s include the opening cysteine and the closing phenylalanine or tryptophan. A D gene is named only where the DNA matches it firmly. Clone size is stated in some rows and not others, as once, few, many or a class when expanded.

>few|TRBV29-1|TRBJ1-1|.
CSVEGEDAREAFF
TGCAGCGTTGAAGGAGAGGATGCCCGTGAAGCTTTCTTT
>many|TRBV11-2|TRBJ2-5|TRBD1
CASSSWDSQETQYF
TGTGCCAGCAGCTCCTGGGACAGCCAAGAGACCCAGTACTTC
>few|TRBV4-2|TRBJ2-7|TRBD2
CASRETSGSTYEQYF
TGTGCCAGCAGAGAGACTAGCGGGAGTACCTACGAGCAGTACTTC
>few|TRBV4-1|TRBJ1-2|TRBD1
CASSRDRGPNYGYTF
TGCGCCAGCAGCCGAGACAGGGGACCGAACTATGGCTACACCTTC
>.|TRBV20-1|TRBJ1-2|TRBD1
CSARDTGAGGYTF
TGCAGTGCTAGAGACACAGGGGCCGGTGGCTACACCTTC
>.|TRBV5-1|TRBJ2-3|TRBD1
CASSRDRVPDTQYF
TGCGCCAGCAGCCGCGACAGGGTACCAGATACGCAGTATTTT
>few|TRBV12-3/TRBV12-4|TRBJ2-3|TRBD2
CASRRLAASTDTQYF
TGTGCCAGCAGGAGACTAGCAGCTAGCACAGATACGCAGTATTTT
>few|TRBV7-6|TRBJ2-3|.
CASSLTRGFRGTDTQYF
TGTGCCAGCAGCTTAACCCGGGGGTTCAGAGGCACAGATACGCAGTATTTT
>few|TRBV5-6|TRBJ2-7|.
CASSFQGLVGYEQYF
TGTGCCAGCAGCTTTCAGGGGTTGGTGGGCTACGAGCAGTACTTC
>.|TRBV7-2|TRBJ2-2|.
CASSLVWLSNTGELFF
TGTGCCAGCAGCTTAGTTTGGCTGTCCAACACCGGGGAGCTGTTTTTT
>.|TRBV7-2|TRBJ2-1|TRBD2
CASSLELAGSREQFF
TGTGCCAGCAGCTTAGAACTAGCGGGAAGTAGGGAGCAGTTCTTC
>.|TRBV12-3/TRBV12-4|TRBJ2-3|TRBD1
CASSFAGTGLTDTQYF
TGTGCCAGCAGTTTCGCCGGGACAGGGTTGACAGATACGCAGTATTTT
>few|TRBV7-9|TRBJ2-1|.
CASSSAVIEQFF
TGTGCCAGCAGCTCGGCAGTGATTGAGCAGTTCTTC
>few|TRBV6-5|TRBJ1-4|.
CASRPGMEEKLFF
TGTGCCAGCAGACCCGGGATGGAGGAAAAACTGTTTTTT
>few|TRBV5-1|TRBJ1-2|.
CASSLNGQSYGYTF
TGCGCCAGCAGCTTAAATGGGCAGAGCTATGGCTACACCTTC
>.|TRBV4-2|TRBJ2-3|TRBD2
CASSQESGGLRDTQYF
TGTGCCAGCAGCCAAGAGAGCGGGGGCCTGCGGGATACGCAGTATTTT
>few|TRBV5-1|TRBJ2-3|.
CASSVSGTDTQYF
TGCGCCAGCAGCGTTAGCGGCACAGATACGCAGTATTTT
>.|TRBV10-3|TRBJ2-1|.
CAISGTLSGNEQFF
TGTGCCATCAGTGGAACCCTAAGCGGCAATGAGCAGTTCTTC
>.|TRBV12-3/TRBV12-4|TRBJ2-7|.
CASSLVGGQGISRYEQYF
TGTGCCAGCAGTTTAGTTGGCGGGCAGGGAATTAGTAGGTACGAGCAGTACTTC
>.|TRBV30|TRBJ2-3|.
CAWTRANTDTQYF
TGTGCCTGGACACGAGCTAACACAGATACGCAGTATTTT
>few|TRBV7-2|TRBJ2-1|.
CASSSTTGGYNEQFF
TGTGCCAGCAGCTCCACTACTGGGGGATACAATGAGCAGTTCTTC
>.|TRBV12-3/TRBV12-4|TRBJ2-3|TRBD1
CASSSWTGGAADTQYF
TGTGCCAGCAGTTCCTGGACAGGGGGCGCGGCAGATACGCAGTATTTT
>few|TRBV5-4|TRBJ1-2|.
CASSTPAYNHGYTF
TGTGCCAGCTCAACCCCGGCCTACAATCATGGCTACACCTTC
>.|TRBV7-8|TRBJ2-2|TRBD2
CASSLMAGGPSGELFF
TGTGCCAGCAGCTTAATGGCGGGGGGGCCAAGCGGGGAGCTGTTTTTT
>many|TRBV25-1|TRBJ2-7|TRBD2
CASSVAPGASGSYEQYF
TGTGCCAGCAGTGTGGCCCCCGGGGCTAGCGGGAGTTACGAGCAGTACTTC
>.|TRBV6-6|TRBJ1-1|.
CASSYSRSGNTEAFF
TGTGCCAGCAGTTACTCGCGGTCAGGGAACACTGAAGCTTTCTTT
>few|TRBV20-1|TRBJ2-1|.
CSAREMREPYNEQFF
TGCAGTGCTAGGGAGATGCGAGAGCCCTACAATGAGCAGTTCTTC
>.|TRBV2|TRBJ2-7|.
CASSEAALLVGTTYEQYF
TGTGCCAGCAGTGAAGCGGCACTGCTAGTCGGAACGACCTACGAGCAGTACTTC
>.|TRBV6-2/TRBV6-3|TRBJ2-2|.
CASSYQIIDTGELFF
TGTGCCAGCAGTTACCAGATAATCGATACCGGGGAGCTGTTTTTT
>.|TRBV5-1|TRBJ2-3|.
CASSSRGPGNTQYF
TGCGCCAGCAGCTCGCGGGGGCCCGGGAATACGCAGTATTTT
>.|TRBV11-2|TRBJ2-3|TRBD2
CASSSLGWGREETDTQYF
TGTGCCAGCAGCTCGCTAGGCTGGGGACGGGAGGAGACAGATACGCAGTATTTT
>.|TRBV6-5|TRBJ1-5|TRBD1
CASAQGAGQPQHF
TGTGCCAGCGCTCAGGGGGCCGGTCAGCCCCAGCATTTT
>few|TRBV5-1|TRBJ1-1|.
CASSPLAGAGSNTEAFF
TGCGCCAGCAGCCCCTTGGCGGGGGCAGGGTCGAACACTGAAGCTTTCTTT
>few|TRBV2|TRBJ2-7|.
CASSDFLEQYF
TGTGCCAGCAGTGATTTTCTCGAGCAGTACTTC
>.|TRBV5-5|TRBJ2-1|TRBD2
CASSSPTSGTYNEQFF
TGTGCCAGCAGCTCCCCTACTAGCGGGACCTACAATGAGCAGTTCTTC
>.|TRBV6-5|TRBJ2-1|.
CASSYGPTVTYNEQFF
TGTGCCAGCAGCTACGGGCCGACAGTAACCTACAATGAGCAGTTCTTC
>.|TRBV7-2|TRBJ2-5|.
CASSWGFQETQYF
TGTGCCAGCAGCTGGGGCTTCCAAGAGACCCAGTACTTC
>.|TRBV7-9|TRBJ1-2|TRBD1
CASSRPIDRGYGYTF
TGTGCCAGCAGCCGTCCCATCGACAGGGGCTATGGCTACACCTTC
>few|TRBV2|TRBJ1-1|TRBD1
CASRGQTFMNTEAFF
TGTGCCAGCAGGGGACAGACATTCATGAACACTGAAGCTTTCTTT
>few|TRBV5-5|TRBJ2-2|.
CASSLVPPTGELFF
TGTGCCAGCAGCTTGGTACCCCCGACCGGGGAGCTGTTTTTT
>.|TRBV7-9|TRBJ2-3|.
CASSPARGADTQYF
TGTGCCAGCAGCCCGGCGCGGGGTGCAGATACGCAGTATTTT
>.|TRBV18|TRBJ2-1|TRBD2
CASSPTSGYNEQFF
TGTGCCAGCTCGCCGACTAGCGGGTACAATGAGCAGTTCTTC
>few|TRBV15|TRBJ2-7|TRBD2
CATSRLAGGTYEQYF
TGTGCCACCAGCAGACTAGCGGGGGGAACCTACGAGCAGTACTTC
>few|TRBV10-3|TRBJ1-5|TRBD1
CAISGDRDYQPQHF
TGTGCCATCAGTGGGGACAGGGATTATCAGCCCCAGCATTTT
>.|TRBV2|TRBJ2-4|.
CASSDLNIQYF
TGTGCCAGCAGTGATCTAAACATTCAGTACTTC
>few|TRBV5-5|TRBJ2-4|TRBD1
CASRGRTGGRDIQYF
TGTGCCAGCAGGGGGAGGACAGGGGGCAGGGACATTCAGTACTTC
>few|TRBV5-5|TRBJ1-1|.
CASSFFRALNTEAFF
TGTGCCAGCAGCTTCTTCCGGGCCCTGAACACTGAAGCTTTCTTT
>few|TRBV5-1|TRBJ2-1|TRBD1
CASSSDRVGNNEQFF
TGCGCCAGCAGCTCTGACAGGGTCGGTAACAATGAGCAGTTCTTC
>.|TRBV5-6|TRBJ2-4|TRBD1
CASSPQTGYLAKNIQYF
TGTGCCAGCAGCCCTCAGACAGGGTACCTAGCCAAAAACATTCAGTACTTC
>.|TRBV3-1|TRBJ2-2|TRBD2
CASSQEASGGLSTGELFF
TGTGCCAGCAGCCAAGAGGCTAGCGGGGGGTTGAGCACCGGGGAGCTGTTTTTT
>.|TRBV9|TRBJ2-4|.
CASSVDGGAVKNIQYF
TGTGCCAGCAGCGTAGATGGTGGAGCGGTCAAAAACATTCAGTACTTC